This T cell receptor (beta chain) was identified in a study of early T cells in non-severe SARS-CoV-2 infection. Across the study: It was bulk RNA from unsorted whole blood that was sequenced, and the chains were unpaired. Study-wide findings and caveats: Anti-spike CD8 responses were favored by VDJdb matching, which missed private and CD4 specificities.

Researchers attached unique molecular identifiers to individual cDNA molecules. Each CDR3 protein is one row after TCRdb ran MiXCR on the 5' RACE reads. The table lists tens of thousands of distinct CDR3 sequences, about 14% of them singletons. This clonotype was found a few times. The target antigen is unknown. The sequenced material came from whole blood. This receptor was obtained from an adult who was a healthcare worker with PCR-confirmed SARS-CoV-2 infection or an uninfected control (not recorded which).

The CDR3 region is CASSQGPLAGDYNEQFF. The CDR3 DNA reads as TGCGCCAGCAGCCAAGGGCCACTAGCGGGAGACTACAATGAGCAGTTCTTC. The chain combines TRBV4-1 with TRBJ2-1; 11 bases line up with TRBD2. Germline V gene data show CDR1 as MGHRA and CDR2 as YSYEKL. This CDR3 contains 17 residues. Losses at the gene ends were 1 base for V and 3 bases for J; bases not matched to a gene: 5.